The source of this TCR beta chain is a study of shared clonotypes between healthy human individuals. Study context: For every donor, three CD4 naive, three CD4 memory, two CD8 naive and one CD8 memory plates were used.

Note on this clone: Other nucleotide sequences in the sample specify the same CDR3.

Data came from immunoSEQ multiplex PCR; TCRdb stores just in-frame clones and leaves some out. The sample records almost 750,000 clones, 55% to 80% being singletons. The CDR3 totals 15 residues. The germline V gene encodes CDR1 KGHSH and CDR2 LQKENI. Trimming cost V 1 base and J 2 bases, with 11 bases left between them. Sequenced: memory CD4+ T cells sorted from blood. Regarding subset: CD45RA-negative fraction. The clonotype was recovered from a woman in her twenties or thirties in good health. V gene TRBV18 combines with J gene TRBJ2-5; D may be TRBD2 (6 bases). CDR3 protein: CASSPQGRSQETQYF. CDR3 nucleotide sequence: TGTGCCAGCTCACCACAAGGGAGGTCACAAGAGACCCAGTACTTC.